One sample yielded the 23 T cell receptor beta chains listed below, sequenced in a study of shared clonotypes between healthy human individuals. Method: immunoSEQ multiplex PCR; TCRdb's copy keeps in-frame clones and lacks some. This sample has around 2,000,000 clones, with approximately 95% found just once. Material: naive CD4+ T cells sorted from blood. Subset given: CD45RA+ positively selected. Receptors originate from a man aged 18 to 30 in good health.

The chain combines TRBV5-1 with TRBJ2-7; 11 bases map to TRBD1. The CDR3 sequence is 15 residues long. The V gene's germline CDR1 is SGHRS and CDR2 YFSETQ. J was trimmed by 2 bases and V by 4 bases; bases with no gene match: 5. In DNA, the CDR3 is TGCGCCAGCAGCACCGAGGGACAGGGGGCCTACGAGCAGTACTTC. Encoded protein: CASSTEGQGAYEQYF.

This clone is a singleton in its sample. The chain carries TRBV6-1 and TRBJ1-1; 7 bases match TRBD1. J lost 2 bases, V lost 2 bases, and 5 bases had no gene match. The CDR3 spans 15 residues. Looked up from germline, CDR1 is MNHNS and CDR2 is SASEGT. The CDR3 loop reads CASSELGQTNTEAFF. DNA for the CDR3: TGTGCCAGCAGTGAATTGGGACAGACAAACACTGAAGCTTTCTTT.

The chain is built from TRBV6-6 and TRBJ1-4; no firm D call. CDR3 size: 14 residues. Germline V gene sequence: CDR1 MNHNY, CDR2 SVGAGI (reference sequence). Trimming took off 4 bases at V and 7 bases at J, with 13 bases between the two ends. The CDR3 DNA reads TGTGCCAGCAGTTTAACCGGGAGGAGTGAAAAACTGTTTTTT. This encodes CASSLTGRSEKLFF.

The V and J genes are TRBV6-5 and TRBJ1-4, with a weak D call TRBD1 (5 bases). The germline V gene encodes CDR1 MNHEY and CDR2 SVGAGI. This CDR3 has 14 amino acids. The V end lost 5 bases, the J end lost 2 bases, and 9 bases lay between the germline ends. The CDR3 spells CASSRGVTNEKLFF. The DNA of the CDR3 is TGTGCCAGCAGTAGAGGGGTGACTAATGAAAAACTGTTTTTT.

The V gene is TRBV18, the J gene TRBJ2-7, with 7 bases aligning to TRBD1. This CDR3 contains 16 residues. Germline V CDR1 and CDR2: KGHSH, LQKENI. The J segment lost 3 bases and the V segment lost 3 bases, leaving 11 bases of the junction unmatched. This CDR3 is CASSPFEQGPSYEQYF. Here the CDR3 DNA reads TGTGCCAGCTCACCTTTTGAACAGGGGCCGAGCTACGAGCAGTACTTC.

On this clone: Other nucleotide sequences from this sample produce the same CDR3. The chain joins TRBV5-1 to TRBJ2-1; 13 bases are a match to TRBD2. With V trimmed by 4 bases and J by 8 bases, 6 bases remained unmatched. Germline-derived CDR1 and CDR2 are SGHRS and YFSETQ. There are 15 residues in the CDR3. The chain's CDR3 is CASSLGLAGTDEQFF. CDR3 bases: TGCGCCAGCAGCCTGGGACTAGCGGGGACTGATGAGCAGTTCTTC. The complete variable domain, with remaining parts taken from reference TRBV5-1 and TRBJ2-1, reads KAGVTQTPRYLIKTRGQQVTLSCSPISGHRSVSWYQQTPGQGLQFLFEYFSETQRNKGNFPGRFSGRQFSNSRSEMNVSTLELGDSALYLCASSLGLAGTDEQFFGPGTRLTVL.

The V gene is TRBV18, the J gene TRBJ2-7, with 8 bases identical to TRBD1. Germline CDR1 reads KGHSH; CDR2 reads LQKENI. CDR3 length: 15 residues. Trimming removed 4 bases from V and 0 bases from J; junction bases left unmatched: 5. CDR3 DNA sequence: TGTGCCAGCTCACGGGACAGGACTACCTCCTACGAGCAGTACTTC. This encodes CASSRDRTTSYEQYF.

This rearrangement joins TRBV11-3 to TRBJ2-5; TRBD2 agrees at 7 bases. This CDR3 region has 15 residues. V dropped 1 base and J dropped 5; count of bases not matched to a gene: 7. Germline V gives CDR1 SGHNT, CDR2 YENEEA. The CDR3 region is CASSLGRSGVETQYF. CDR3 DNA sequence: TGTGCCAGCAGCTTAGGACGCAGCGGGGTTGAGACCCAGTACTTC.

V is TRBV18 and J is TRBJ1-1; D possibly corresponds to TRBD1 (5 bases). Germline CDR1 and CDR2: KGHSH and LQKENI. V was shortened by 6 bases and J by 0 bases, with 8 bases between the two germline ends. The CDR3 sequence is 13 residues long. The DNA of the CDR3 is TGTGCCAGCTCGGGGGTGGTGAACACTGAAGCTTTCTTT. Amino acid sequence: CASSGVVNTEAFF.

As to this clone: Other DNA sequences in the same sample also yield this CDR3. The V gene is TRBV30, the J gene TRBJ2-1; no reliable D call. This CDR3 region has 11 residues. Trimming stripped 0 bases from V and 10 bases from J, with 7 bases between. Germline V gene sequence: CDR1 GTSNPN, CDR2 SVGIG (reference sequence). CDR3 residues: CAWSVGGEQFF. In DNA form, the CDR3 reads TGTGCCTGGAGTGTAGGTGGGGAGCAGTTCTTC.

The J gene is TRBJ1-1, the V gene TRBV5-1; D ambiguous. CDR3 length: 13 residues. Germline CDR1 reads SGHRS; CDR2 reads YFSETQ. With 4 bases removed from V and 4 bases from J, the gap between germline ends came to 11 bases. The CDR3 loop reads CASSGGLFTEAFF. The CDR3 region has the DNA TGCGCCAGCAGCGGCGGTCTATTCACTGAAGCTTTCTTT.

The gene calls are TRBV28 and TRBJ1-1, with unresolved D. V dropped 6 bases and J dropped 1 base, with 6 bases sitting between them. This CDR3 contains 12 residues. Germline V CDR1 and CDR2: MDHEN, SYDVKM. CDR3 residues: CASRTWNTEAFF. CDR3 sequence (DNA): TGTGCCAGCAGGACTTGGAACACTGAAGCTTTCTTT.

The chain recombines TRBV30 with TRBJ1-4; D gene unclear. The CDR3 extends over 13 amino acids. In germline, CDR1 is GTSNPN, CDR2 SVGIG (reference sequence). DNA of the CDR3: TGTGCGAGAACTGTGGGTGTTGGGGAAAAACTGTTTTTT. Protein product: CARTVGVGEKLFF.

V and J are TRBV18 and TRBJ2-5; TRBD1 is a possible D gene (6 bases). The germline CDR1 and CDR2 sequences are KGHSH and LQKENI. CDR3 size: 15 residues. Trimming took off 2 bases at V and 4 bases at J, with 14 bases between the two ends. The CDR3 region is CASSPISGTPETQYF. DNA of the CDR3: TGTGCCAGCTCACCAATTTCAGGGACACCAGAGACCCAGTACTTC.

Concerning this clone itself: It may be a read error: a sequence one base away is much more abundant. The chain's CDR3 is CASSPSTNAEAFF. CDR3 DNA sequence: TGTGCCAGCAGCCCCAGCACAAACGCTGAAGCTTTCTTT. The chain uses TRBV6-5 and TRBJ1-1, with D unresolved. V dropped 6 bases and J dropped 6 bases, with 14 bases sitting between them. From germline, CDR1 is MNHEY and CDR2 SVGAGI. The CDR3 is 13 residues long.

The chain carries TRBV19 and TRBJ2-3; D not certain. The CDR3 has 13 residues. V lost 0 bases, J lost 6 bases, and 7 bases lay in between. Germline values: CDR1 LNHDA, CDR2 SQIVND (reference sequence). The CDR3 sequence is CASSIDLLDTQYF. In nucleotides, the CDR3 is TGTGCCAGTAGTATAGATCTCTTGGATACGCAGTATTTT.

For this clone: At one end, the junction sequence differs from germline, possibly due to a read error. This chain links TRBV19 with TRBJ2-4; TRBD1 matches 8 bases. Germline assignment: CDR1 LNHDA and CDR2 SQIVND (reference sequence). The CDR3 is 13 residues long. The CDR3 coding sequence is TGTGCCAGTAGTTCGCAGGGACAGGCTCATCCATCCTTC. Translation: CASSSQGQAHPSF.

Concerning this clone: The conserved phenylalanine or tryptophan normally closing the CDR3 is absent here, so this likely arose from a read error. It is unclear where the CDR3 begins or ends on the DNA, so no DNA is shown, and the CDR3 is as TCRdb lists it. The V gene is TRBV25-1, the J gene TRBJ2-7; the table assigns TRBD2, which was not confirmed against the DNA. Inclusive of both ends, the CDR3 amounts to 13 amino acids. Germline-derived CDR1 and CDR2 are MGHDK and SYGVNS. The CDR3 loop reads CASSEFPSGIRWI.

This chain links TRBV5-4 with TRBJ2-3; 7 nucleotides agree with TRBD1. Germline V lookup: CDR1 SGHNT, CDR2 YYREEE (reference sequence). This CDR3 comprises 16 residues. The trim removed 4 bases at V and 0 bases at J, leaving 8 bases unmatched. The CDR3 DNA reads TGTGCCAGCAGCCCCCCCGGGACAGTAAGCACAGATACGCAGTATTTT. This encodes CASSPPGTVSTDTQYF.

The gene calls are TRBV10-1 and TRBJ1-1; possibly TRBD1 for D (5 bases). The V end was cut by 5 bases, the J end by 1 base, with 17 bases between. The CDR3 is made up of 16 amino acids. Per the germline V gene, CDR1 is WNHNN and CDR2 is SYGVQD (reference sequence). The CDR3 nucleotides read TGCGCCAGCAGTAACCTACCTCCCGGGACGAACACTGAAGCTTTCTTT. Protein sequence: CASSNLPPGTNTEAFF.

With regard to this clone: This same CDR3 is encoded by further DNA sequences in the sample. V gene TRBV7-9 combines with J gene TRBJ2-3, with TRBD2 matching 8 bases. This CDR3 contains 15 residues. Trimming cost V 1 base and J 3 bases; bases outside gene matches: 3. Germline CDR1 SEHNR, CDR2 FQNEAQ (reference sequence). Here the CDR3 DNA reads TGTGCCAGCAGCTTAGGCCCGGGAGGGACAGATACGCAGTATTTT. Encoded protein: CASSLGPGGTDTQYF.

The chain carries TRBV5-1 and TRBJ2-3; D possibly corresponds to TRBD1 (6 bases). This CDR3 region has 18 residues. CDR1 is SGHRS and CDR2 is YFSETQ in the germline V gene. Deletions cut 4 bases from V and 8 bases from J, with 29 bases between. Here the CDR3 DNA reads TGCGCCAGCAGCCCAGGCCCAGACCTGAAACCAGGGGCCAGTACGCAGTATTTT. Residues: CASSPGPDLKPGASTQYF.

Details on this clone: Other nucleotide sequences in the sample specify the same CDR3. The DNA of the CDR3 is TGTGCCAGCAGACTAGCGGGAACCTACGAGCAGTACTTC. Encoded protein: CASRLAGTYEQYF. V is TRBV11-2 and J is TRBJ2-7, with 10 nucleotides matching TRBD2. With V trimmed by 6 bases and J by 2 bases, 1 base remained unmatched. Germline V gene sequence: CDR1 SGHAT, CDR2 FQNNGV. The CDR3 extends over 13 amino acids.